This entry describes one T cell receptor beta chain. CDR3 size: 14 residues. Germline-derived CDR1 and CDR2 are DFQATT and SNEGSKA (reference sequence). The patients sequenced had a carbamazepine-induced Stevens-Johnson syndrome or toxic epidermal necrolysis reaction. This specimen belongs to a study of T cells in severe cutaneous drug reactions. The iRepertoire multiplex PCR system with TCR subtype-specific primers built both bulk and single-cell libraries. TCRdb reprocessed the multiplex PCR reads, keeping one entry per CDR3 protein, no DNA. The sample holds more than 20,000 distinct CDR3 sequences.

Sequencing was carried out using PBMCs. This chain uses TRBV20-1 with TRBJ2-7; with no DNA, the TCRdb D assignment of TRBD1 cannot be verified. The source of this sequence is a human donor with toxic epidermal necrolysis, a severe cutaneous drug reaction. Here the CDR3 reads CSAASGHSSYEQYF.